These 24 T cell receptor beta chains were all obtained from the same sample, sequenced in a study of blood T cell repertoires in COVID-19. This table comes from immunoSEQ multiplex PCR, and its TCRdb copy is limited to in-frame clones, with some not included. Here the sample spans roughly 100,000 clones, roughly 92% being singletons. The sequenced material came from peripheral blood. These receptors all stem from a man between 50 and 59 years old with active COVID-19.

The chain's CDR3 is CASSEYRVDGYTF. The CDR3 coding sequence is TGTGCCAGCAGTGAATACCGAGTCGATGGCTACACCTTC. This chain uses TRBV6-1 with TRBJ1-2; no firm D call. V lost 2 bases and J lost 6, with 10 bases in between. This CDR3 has 13 amino acids. Germline CDR1 is MNHNS and CDR2 is SASEGT.

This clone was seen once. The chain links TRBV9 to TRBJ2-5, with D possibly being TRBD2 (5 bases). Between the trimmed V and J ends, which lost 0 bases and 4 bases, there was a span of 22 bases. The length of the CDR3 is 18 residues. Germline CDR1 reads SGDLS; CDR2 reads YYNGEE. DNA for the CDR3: TGTGCCAGCAGCGTAGCTTCAATGGGCCCGGGGATTCTAGAGACCCAGTACTTC. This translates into CASSVASMGPGILETQYF. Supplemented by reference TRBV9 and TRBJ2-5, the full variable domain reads DSGVTQTPKHLITATGQRVTLRCSPRSGDLSVYWYQQSLDQGLQFLIQYYNGEERAKGNILERFSAQQFPDLHSELNLSSLELGDSALYFCASSVASMGPGILETQYFGPGTRLLVL.

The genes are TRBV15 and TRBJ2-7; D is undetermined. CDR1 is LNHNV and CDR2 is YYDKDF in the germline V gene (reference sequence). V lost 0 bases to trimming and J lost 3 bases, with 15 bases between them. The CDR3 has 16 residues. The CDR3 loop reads CATSRDSTAGYYEQYF. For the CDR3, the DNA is TGTGCCACCAGCAGAGATTCCACAGCCGGCTACTACGAGCAGTACTTC.

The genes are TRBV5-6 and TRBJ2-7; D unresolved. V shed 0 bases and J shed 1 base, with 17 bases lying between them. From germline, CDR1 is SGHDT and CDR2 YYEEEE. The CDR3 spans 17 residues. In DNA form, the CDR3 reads TGTGCCAGCAGCTTGGGTAGCCTCAACCTAGTATCCTACGAGCAGTACTTC. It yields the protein CASSLGSLNLVSYEQYF.

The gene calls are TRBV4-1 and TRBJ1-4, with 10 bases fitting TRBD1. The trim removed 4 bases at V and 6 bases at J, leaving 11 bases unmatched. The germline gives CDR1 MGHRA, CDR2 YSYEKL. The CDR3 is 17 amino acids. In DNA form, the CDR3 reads TGCGCCAGCAGCCGAGGAGAGTCGGACAGGGGGGATGAAAAACTGTTTTTT. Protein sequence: CASSRGESDRGDEKLFF.

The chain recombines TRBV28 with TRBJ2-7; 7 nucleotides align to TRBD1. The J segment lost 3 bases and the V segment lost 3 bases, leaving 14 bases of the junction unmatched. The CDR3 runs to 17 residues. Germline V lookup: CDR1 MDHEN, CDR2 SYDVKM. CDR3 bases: TGTGCCAGCAGTTTTATCAAACAGGGGTTACTCGTCTACGAGCAGTACTTC. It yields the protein CASSFIKQGLLVYEQYF. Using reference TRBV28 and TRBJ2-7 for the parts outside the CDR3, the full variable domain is DVKVTQSSRYLVKRTGEKVFLECVQDMDHENMFWYRQDPGLGLRLIYFSYDVKMKEKGDIPEGYSVSREKKERFSLILESASTNQTSMYLCASSFIKQGLLVYEQYFGPGTRLTVT.

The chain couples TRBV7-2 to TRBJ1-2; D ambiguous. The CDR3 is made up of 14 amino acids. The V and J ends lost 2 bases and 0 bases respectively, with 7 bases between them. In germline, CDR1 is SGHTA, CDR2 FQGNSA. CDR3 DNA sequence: TGTGCCAGCAGCTTATCAGAAGCTAACTATGGCTACACCTTC. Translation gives CASSLSEANYGYTF.

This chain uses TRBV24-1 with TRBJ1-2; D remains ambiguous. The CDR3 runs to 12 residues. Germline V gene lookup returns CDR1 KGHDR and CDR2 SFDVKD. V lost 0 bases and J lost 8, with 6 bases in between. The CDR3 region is CATSDLGSGYTF. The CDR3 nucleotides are TGTGCCACCAGTGATTTGGGGAGCGGCTACACCTTC.

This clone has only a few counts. The CDR3: CASSLVQGIPGNTIYF. The CDR3 nucleotides read TGTGCCAGCAGCTTAGTCCAGGGGATACCTGGAAACACCATATATTTT. The chain uses TRBV7-9 and TRBJ1-3; a possible D gene is TRBD1 (6 bases). Trimming took 1 base from V and 2 from J, leaving 12 bases between them. The germline V gene has CDR1 SEHNR and CDR2 FQNEAQ (reference sequence). CDR3 length: 16 residues.

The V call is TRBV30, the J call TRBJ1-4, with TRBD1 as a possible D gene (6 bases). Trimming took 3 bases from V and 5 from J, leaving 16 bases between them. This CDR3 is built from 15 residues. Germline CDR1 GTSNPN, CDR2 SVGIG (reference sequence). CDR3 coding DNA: TGTGCCTGGAGGCACCGAGGGGGTCCGAATGAAAAACTGTTTTTT. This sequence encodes CAWRHRGGPNEKLFF.

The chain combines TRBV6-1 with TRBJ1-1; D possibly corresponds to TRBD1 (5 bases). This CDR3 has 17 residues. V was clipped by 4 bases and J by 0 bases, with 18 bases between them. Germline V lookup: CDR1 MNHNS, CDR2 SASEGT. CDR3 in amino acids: CASSARQQFNMNTEAFF. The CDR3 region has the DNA TGTGCCAGCAGTGCCCGACAGCAGTTCAACATGAACACTGAAGCTTTCTTT.

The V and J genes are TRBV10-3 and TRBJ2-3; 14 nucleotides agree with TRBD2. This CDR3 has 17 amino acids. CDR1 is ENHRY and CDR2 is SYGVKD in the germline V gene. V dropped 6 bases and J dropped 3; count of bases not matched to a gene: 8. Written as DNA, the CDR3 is TGTGCCATCAGGACCGGGACTAGCGGGAGTAGTACAGATACGCAGTATTTT. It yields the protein CAIRTGTSGSSTDTQYF.

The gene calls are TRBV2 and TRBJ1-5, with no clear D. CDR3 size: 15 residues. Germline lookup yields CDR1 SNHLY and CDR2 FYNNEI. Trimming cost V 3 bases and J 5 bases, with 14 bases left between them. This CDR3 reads CASSEAGLKHQPQHF. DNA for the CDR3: TGTGCCAGCAGTGAGGCGGGTCTGAAGCATCAGCCCCAGCATTTT.

Written as DNA, the CDR3 is TGTGCCAGCAGAAAAGCTAGCACAGATACGCAGTATTTT. Its protein is CASRKASTDTQYF. V and J are TRBV28 and TRBJ2-3; no clear D. CDR1 and CDR2 (germline): MDHEN, SYDVKM. The CDR3 contains 13 residues. V was clipped by 6 bases and J by 0 bases, with 7 bases between them.

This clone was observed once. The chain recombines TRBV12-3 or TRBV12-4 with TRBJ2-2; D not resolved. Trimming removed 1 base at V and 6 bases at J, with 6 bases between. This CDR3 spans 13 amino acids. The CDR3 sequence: CASSLGGPGELFF. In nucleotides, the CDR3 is TGTGCCAGCAGTTTAGGAGGTCCCGGGGAGCTGTTTTTT.

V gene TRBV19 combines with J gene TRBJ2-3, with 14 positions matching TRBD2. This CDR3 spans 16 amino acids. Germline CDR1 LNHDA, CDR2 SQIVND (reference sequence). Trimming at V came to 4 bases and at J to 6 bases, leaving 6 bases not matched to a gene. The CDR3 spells CASSRGLAGVGDTQYF. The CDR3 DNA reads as TGTGCCAGTAGTAGGGGACTAGCGGGAGTGGGGGATACGCAGTATTTT. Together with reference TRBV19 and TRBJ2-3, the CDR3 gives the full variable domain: DGGITQSPKYLFRKEGQNVTLSCEQNLNHDAMYWYRQDPGQGLRLIYYSQIVNDFQKGDIAEGYSVSREKKESFPLTVTSAQKNPTAFYLCASSRGLAGVGDTQYFGPGTRLTVL.

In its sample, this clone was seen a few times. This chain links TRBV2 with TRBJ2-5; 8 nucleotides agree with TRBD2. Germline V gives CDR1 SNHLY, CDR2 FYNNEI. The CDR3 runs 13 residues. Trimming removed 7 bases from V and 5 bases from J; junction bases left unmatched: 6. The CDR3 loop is CASTRERGETQYF. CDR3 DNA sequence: TGTGCCAGCACGCGGGAGCGGGGGGAGACCCAGTACTTC. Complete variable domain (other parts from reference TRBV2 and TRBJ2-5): EPEVTQTPSHQVTQMGQEVILRCVPISNHLYFYWYRQILGQKVEFLVSFYNNEISEKSEIFDDQFSVERPDGSNFTLKIRSTKLEDSAMYFCASTRERGETQYFGPGTRLLVL.

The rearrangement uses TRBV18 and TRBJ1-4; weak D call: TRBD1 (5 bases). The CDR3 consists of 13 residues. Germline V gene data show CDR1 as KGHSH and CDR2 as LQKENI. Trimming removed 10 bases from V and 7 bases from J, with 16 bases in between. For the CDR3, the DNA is TGTGCCACCGCTGGAGGGGAGGGTGAAAAACTGTTTTTT. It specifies CATAGGEGEKLFF.

CDR3 DNA: TGCGCCAGCAGTCAGGGTGTGGGCAGGGATACGCAGTATTTT. Residues: CASSQGVGRDTQYF. The V gene is TRBV4-1, the J gene TRBJ2-3; D is possibly TRBD1 (5 bases). The CDR3 is 14 amino acids. V lost 6 bases and J lost 6, with 16 bases in between. From germline, CDR1 is MGHRA and CDR2 YSYEKL.

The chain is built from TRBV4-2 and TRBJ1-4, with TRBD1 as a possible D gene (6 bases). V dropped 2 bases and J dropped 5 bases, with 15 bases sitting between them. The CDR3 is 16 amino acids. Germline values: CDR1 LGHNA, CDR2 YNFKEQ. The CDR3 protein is CASSQFSGQLNEKLFF. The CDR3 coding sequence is TGTGCCAGCAGCCAATTCTCCGGACAGCTCAATGAAAAACTGTTTTTT.

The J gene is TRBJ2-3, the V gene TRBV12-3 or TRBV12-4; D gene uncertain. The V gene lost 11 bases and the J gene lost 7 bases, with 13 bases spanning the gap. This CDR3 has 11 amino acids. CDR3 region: CASRSGYTQYF. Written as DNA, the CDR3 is TGTGCCTCTAGGTCGGGTTATACGCAGTATTTT.

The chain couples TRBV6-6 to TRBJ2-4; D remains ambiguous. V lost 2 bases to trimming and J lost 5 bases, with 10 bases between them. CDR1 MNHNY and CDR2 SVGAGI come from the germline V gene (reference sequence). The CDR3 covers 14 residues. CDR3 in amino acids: CASSYRDRENIQYF. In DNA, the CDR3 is TGTGCCAGCAGTTACCGAGATCGGGAAAACATTCAGTACTTC.

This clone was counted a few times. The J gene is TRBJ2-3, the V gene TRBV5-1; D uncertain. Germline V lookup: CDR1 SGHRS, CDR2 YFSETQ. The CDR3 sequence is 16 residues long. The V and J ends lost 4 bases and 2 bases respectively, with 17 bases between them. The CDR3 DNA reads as TGCGCCAGCAGCATCAATCTAAGCCCGAACACAGATACGCAGTATTTT. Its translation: CASSINLSPNTDTQYF. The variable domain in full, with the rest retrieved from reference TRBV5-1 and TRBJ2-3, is KAGVTQTPRYLIKTRGQQVTLSCSPISGHRSVSWYQQTPGQGLQFLFEYFSETQRNKGNFPGRFSGRQFSNSRSEMNVSTLELGDSALYLCASSINLSPNTDTQYFGPGTRLTVL.

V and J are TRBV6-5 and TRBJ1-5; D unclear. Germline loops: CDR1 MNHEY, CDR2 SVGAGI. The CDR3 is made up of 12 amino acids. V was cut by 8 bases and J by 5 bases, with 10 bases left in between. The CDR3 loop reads CASRSSDQPQHF. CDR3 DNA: TGTGCCAGCCGGTCAAGTGATCAGCCCCAGCATTTT.